One and the same sample provided the 20 T cell receptor beta chains below, sequenced in a study of shared clonotypes between healthy human individuals. Repertoires were generated with immunoSEQ multiplex PCR, while TCRdb's copy carries only in-frame clones and drops some. The sample holds 780,000 or so clones, approximately 72% seen once. The sample taken for sequencing was memory CD4+ T cells sorted from blood. Subset defined: CD45RA-negative fraction. Receptors originate from a woman in her twenties or thirties in good health.

A few counts support this clone. The V and J genes are TRBV7-2 and TRBJ2-1; 10 positions match TRBD1. Germline trimming cut 4 bases from V and 2 bases from J; bases unmatched to any gene: 8. The length of the CDR3 is 17 residues. The germline CDR1 and CDR2 sequences are SGHTA and FQGNSA. CDR3 loop: CASSSDAGTGAYNEQFF. The CDR3 DNA is TGTGCCAGCAGCTCCGACGCCGGGACAGGGGCCTACAATGAGCAGTTCTTC.

The V call is TRBV6-5, the J call TRBJ1-2; TRBD1 matches 12 bases. J was trimmed by 6 bases and V by 6 bases; bases with no gene match: 5. The CDR3 totals 14 residues. CDR1 and CDR2 (germline): MNHEY, SVGAGI. CDR3 sequence: CASRGQGAWDGYTF. DNA of the CDR3: TGTGCCAGCAGGGGACAGGGGGCATGGGATGGCTACACCTTC.

There are many counts of this clone. The CDR3: CASSPLGAGNTEAFF. The DNA for the CDR3 is TGTGCCAGCAGCCCCCTAGGGGCAGGGAACACTGAAGCTTTCTTT. The rearrangement links TRBV7-3 to TRBJ1-1, with a possible D match to TRBD1 (5 bases). The CDR3 extends over 15 amino acids. CDR1 is SGHTA and CDR2 is FQGTGA in the germline V gene. Trimming left V 5 bases short and J 1 base short, with 14 bases between.

A remark on this clone: An end of the junction does not agree with germline; a read error may underlie this. This chain joins TRBV25-1 and TRBJ2-7; the match to TRBD2 covers 12 bases. The CDR3 runs 15 residues. Germline CDR1 is MGHDK and CDR2 is SYGVNS. CDR3 in amino acids: CASSKTSGSNRELDF. The CDR3 region has the DNA TGTGCCAGCAGTAAGACTAGCGGGAGCAACCGAGAGTTGGACTTC.

CDR3 bases: TGTGCCAGCACCAATCTAGGGACAGGCTACGAGCAGTACTTC. Amino acids: CASTNLGTGYEQYF. V usage is TRBV28 and J usage is TRBJ2-7; 8 bases are shared with TRBD1. V shed 7 bases and J 3 bases; nucleotides not matched to a gene: 8. Germline CDR1 MDHEN, CDR2 SYDVKM. This CDR3 region has 14 residues.

This chain links TRBV5-1 with TRBJ1-4, with D perhaps matching TRBD1 (6 bases). This CDR3 spans 14 amino acids. Germline-derived CDR1 and CDR2 are SGHRS and YFSETQ. V lost 4 bases and J 5 bases, leaving 12 bases between the germline ends. This chain's CDR3 is CASSRDTSNEKLFF. DNA for the CDR3: TGCGCCAGCAGCCGGGACACGTCAAATGAAAAACTGTTTTTT.

V gene TRBV5-1 combines with J gene TRBJ1-1; tentatively, D is TRBD1 (6 bases). V was trimmed by 1 base and J by 7 bases, leaving 17 bases between them. The CDR3 sequence is 15 residues long. Germline CDR1 reads SGHRS; CDR2 reads YFSETQ. CDR3 DNA: TGCGCCAGCAGCTTGCAATACAGGGCTACCGATGAAGCTTTCTTT. Translated: CASSLQYRATDEAFF.

Written as DNA, the CDR3 is TGTGCAAGACAATCTCTAGCGGGAGGTAATTACGAGCAGTACTTC. It specifies CARQSLAGGNYEQYF. The J gene is TRBJ2-7, the V gene TRBV12-2; the table's D gene call, TRBD2, was not cross checked with the DNA. TRBV12-2 is designated a pseudogene. The CDR3 sequence is 15 residues long.

The J gene is TRBJ2-3, the V gene TRBV5-4, with TRBD1 identical over 10 bases. Germline-derived CDR1 and CDR2 are SGHNT and YYREEE (reference sequence). V was clipped by 10 bases and J by 3 bases; unmatched bases: 5. The CDR3 runs 13 residues. CDR3 in DNA: TGTGCCGCACGGACAGGGGGGACAGATACGCAGTATTTT. Its translation: CAARTGGTDTQYF.

CDR3 protein: CASSLGGGLDTEAFF. Written as DNA, the CDR3 is TGTGCCAGCAGCTTGGGAGGGGGTCTGGACACTGAAGCTTTCTTT. This rearrangement joins TRBV11-3 to TRBJ1-1, with D possibly TRBD1 on 6 matching bases. The V end lost 3 bases, the J end lost 3 bases, and 14 bases lay between the germline ends. The CDR3 sequence is 15 residues long. The germline V gene has CDR1 SGHNT and CDR2 YENEEA.

The rearrangement uses TRBV7-2 and TRBJ2-5; 9 positions match TRBD2. The CDR3 loop spans 16 amino acids. CDR1 and CDR2 (germline): SGHTA, FQGNSA. The ends lost 3 bases at V and 1 base at J; junction bases unmatched: 6. In DNA form, the CDR3 reads TGTGCCAGCAGCTTGGGGCTAGCGGGAACCCAAGAGACCCAGTACTTC. This sequence encodes CASSLGLAGTQETQYF.

The J gene is TRBJ2-3, the V gene TRBV5-1; 10 bases align to TRBD1. The CDR3 spans 16 residues. Germline V CDR1 and CDR2: SGHRS, YFSETQ. V lost 3 bases, J lost 2 bases, and 6 bases stayed unmatched. The DNA for the CDR3 is TGCGCCAGCAGCTCGCCGGGACAGGGGCACACAGATACGCAGTATTTT. Translated: CASSSPGQGHTDTQYF.

V gene TRBV29-1 combines with J gene TRBJ2-3; D gene uncertain. Trimming removed 2 bases from V and 5 bases from J, with 14 bases in between. The germline gives CDR1 SQVTM, CDR2 ANQGSEA. The CDR3 length is 14 residues. CDR3 loop: CSVELGFHGDTQYF. CDR3 coding DNA: TGCAGCGTTGAATTGGGGTTTCATGGAGATACGCAGTATTTT.

The rearrangement links TRBV29-1 to TRBJ2-5; D is possibly TRBD1 or TRBD2 (5 bases each). The CDR3 extends over 12 amino acids. Trimming took 1 base from V and 7 from J, leaving 10 bases between them. Per the germline V gene, CDR1 is SQVTM and CDR2 is ANQGSEA. DNA of the CDR3: TGCAGCGTTGAAGGCGTGAGGGGGACCCAGTACTTC. Amino acid sequence: CSVEGVRGTQYF.

The chain employs TRBV29-1 and TRBJ2-1, with 11 bases fitting TRBD2. The germline V gene encodes CDR1 SQVTM and CDR2 ANQGSEA. After removal of 7 bases from V and 4 bases from J, the junction contained 6 bases not matched to a gene. This CDR3 contains 14 residues. CDR3 DNA sequence: TGCAGCGCCGGGACTAGCGGCCCGTACAATGAGCAGTTCTTC. It specifies CSAGTSGPYNEQFF.

The gene calls are TRBV2 and TRBJ1-5, with D unresolved. Germline V gene sequence: CDR1 SNHLY, CDR2 FYNNEI. Deletions cut 2 bases from V and 5 bases from J, with 10 bases between. The CDR3 consists of 14 residues. CDR3 region: CASSETSRYQPQHF. CDR3 coding DNA: TGTGCCAGCAGTGAAACCTCCCGTTATCAGCCCCAGCATTTT.

The chain is built from TRBV30 and TRBJ1-6, with D perhaps matching TRBD1 (6 bases). Germline values: CDR1 GTSNPN, CDR2 SVGIG (reference sequence). V gave up 5 bases and J gave up 7 bases, with 15 bases separating them. The CDR3 loop spans 14 amino acids. CDR3 in amino acids: CAWRAGRGNSPLHF. CDR3 in DNA: TGTGCCTGGCGGGCTGGCAGGGGCAATTCACCCCTCCACTTT.

The CDR3 DNA is TGTGCCAGTAGCCCTACCCGTGGTAGCAATCAGCCCCAGCATTTT. It encodes CASSPTRGSNQPQHF. The J gene is TRBJ1-5, the V gene TRBV19, with unresolved D. CDR3 length equals 15 residues. V lost 6 bases and J 0 bases, leaving 12 bases between the germline ends. Germline CDR1 and CDR2: LNHDA and SQIVND (reference sequence). Full variable domain (rest looked up from reference TRBV19 and TRBJ1-5): DGGITQSPKYLFRKEGQNVTLSCEQNLNHDAMYWYRQDPGQGLRLIYYSQIVNDFQKGDIAEGYSVSREKKESFPLTVTSAQKNPTAFYLCASSPTRGSNQPQHFGDGTRLSIL.

The chain links TRBV20-1 to TRBJ2-5, with D unclear. The tail of the sequence fits TRBJ2-7 better, so the J call may be wrong. This CDR3 has 11 amino acids. Per germline, CDR1 DFQATT and CDR2 SNEGSKA (reference sequence). CDR3 loop: CSATNSYEQYF. CDR3 DNA sequence: TGCAGTGCTACCAACTCCTACGAGCAGTACTTC.

The chain combines TRBV28 with TRBJ2-7, with 8 bases identical to TRBD2. This CDR3 has 13 residues. Germline values: CDR1 MDHEN, CDR2 SYDVKM. V lost 9 bases and J lost 4; bases outside the gene matches: 8. The CDR3 nucleotides are TGTGCCAGTCAAAGCGGGAGTAATTACGAGCAGTACTTC. Protein product: CASQSGSNYEQYF. Combining the CDR3 with reference TRBV28 and TRBJ2-7 gives the whole variable domain DVKVTQSSRYLVKRTGEKVFLECVQDMDHENMFWYRQDPGLGLRLIYFSYDVKMKEKGDIPEGYSVSREKKERFSLILESASTNQTSMYLCASQSGSNYEQYFGPGTRLTVT.